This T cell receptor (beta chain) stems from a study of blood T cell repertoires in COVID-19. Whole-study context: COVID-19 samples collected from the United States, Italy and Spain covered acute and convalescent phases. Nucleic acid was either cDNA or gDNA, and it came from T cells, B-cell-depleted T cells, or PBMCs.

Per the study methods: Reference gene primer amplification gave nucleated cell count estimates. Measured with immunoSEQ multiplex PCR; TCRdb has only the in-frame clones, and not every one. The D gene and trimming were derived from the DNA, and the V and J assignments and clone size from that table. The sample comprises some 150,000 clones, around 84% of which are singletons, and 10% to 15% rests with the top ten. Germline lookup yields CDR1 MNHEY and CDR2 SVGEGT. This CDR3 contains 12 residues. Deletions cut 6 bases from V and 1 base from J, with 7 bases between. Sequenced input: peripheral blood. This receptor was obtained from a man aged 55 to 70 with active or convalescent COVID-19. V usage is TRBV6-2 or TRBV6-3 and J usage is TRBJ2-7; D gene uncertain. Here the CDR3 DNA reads TGTGCCAGCAGCCCCGGGTCCTACGAGCAGTACTTC. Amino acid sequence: CASSPGSYEQYF.